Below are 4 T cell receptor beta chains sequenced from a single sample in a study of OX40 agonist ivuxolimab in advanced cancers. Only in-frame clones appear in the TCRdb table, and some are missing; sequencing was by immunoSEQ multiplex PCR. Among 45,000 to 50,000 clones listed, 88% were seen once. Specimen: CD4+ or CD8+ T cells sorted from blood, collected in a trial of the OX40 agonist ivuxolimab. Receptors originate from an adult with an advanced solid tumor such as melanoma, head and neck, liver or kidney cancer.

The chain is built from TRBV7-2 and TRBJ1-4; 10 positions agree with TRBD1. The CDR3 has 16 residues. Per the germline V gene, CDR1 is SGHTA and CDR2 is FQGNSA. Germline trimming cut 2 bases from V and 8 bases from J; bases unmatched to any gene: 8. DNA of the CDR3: TGTGCCAGCAGCTTACGCCCGGGGGACAGGGGCGAAAAACTGTTTTTT. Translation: CASSLRPGDRGEKLFF.

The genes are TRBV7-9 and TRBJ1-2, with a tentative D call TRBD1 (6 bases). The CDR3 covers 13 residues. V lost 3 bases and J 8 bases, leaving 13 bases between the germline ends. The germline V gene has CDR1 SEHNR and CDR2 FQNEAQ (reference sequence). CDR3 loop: CASSFEDSRGYTF. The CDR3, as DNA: TGTGCCAGCAGCTTCGAGGACAGTCGGGGCTACACCTTC.

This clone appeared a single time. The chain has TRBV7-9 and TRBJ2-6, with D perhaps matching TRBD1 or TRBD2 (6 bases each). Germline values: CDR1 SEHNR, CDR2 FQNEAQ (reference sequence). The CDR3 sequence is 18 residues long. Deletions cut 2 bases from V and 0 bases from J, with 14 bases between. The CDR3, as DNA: TGTGCCAGCAGCTTAAAGTTAGGGGGGCCCTCTGGGGCCAACGTCCTGACTTTC. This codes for CASSLKLGGPSGANVLTF. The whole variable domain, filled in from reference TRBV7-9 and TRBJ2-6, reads DTGVSQNPRHKITKRGQNVTFRCDPISEHNRLYWYRQTLGQGPEFLTYFQNEAQLEKSRLLSDRFSAERPKGSFSTLEIQRTEQGDSAMYLCASSLKLGGPSGANVLTFGAGSRLTVL.

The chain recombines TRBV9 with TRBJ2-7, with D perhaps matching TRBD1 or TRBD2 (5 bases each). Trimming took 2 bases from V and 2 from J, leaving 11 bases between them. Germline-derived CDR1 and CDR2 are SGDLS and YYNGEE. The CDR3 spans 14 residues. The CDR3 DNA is TGTGCCAGCAGCGTTACCGGGGCGGCCTACGAGCAGTACTTC. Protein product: CASSVTGAAYEQYF.